The next 3 T cell receptor beta chains were all read from a single sample in a study of shared clonotypes between healthy human individuals. The repertoire was sequenced with immunoSEQ multiplex PCR; TCRdb's copy has only in-frame clones and lacks some. The sample lists approximately 2.5 million clones, over 85% occurring once. Sequencing input: naive CD4+ T cells from PBMCs. The subset: CD45RA+ positively selected. Receptor source: a man younger than 35 in good health. Some clones in this sample may be carry-over from other donors' samples.

The chain has TRBV6-1 and TRBJ1-1; TRBD1 is a possible D gene (5 bases). Trimming removed 1 base at V and 11 bases at J, with 14 bases between. Looked up from germline, CDR1 is MNHNS and CDR2 is SASEGT. The CDR3 extends over 13 amino acids. The CDR3 loop is CASSEVGRVGAFF. For the CDR3, the DNA is TGTGCCAGCAGTGAAGTGGGCAGGGTAGGGGCTTTCTTT.

Points on this clone: Other DNA sequences within the sample encode an identical CDR3. The chain combines TRBV4-1 with TRBJ2-2; D might be TRBD2 (5 bases). Looked up from germline, CDR1 is MGHRA and CDR2 is YSYEKL. V dropped 0 bases and J dropped 6 bases, with 8 bases sitting between them. CDR3 length: 14 residues. CDR3 protein: CASSQEVRAGELFF. The CDR3 bases are TGCGCCAGCAGCCAAGAGGTGAGGGCCGGGGAGCTGTTTTTT.

The chain combines TRBV2 with TRBJ2-1, with 12 bases aligning to TRBD2. Unmatched junction bases numbered 7, after V lost 6 bases and J lost 7 bases. CDR1 is SNHLY and CDR2 is FYNNEI in the germline V gene. The CDR3 totals 15 residues. The CDR3: CASRRLAGGENEQFF. The CDR3 DNA reads as TGTGCCAGCAGGCGGCTAGCGGGAGGGGAGAATGAGCAGTTCTTC.